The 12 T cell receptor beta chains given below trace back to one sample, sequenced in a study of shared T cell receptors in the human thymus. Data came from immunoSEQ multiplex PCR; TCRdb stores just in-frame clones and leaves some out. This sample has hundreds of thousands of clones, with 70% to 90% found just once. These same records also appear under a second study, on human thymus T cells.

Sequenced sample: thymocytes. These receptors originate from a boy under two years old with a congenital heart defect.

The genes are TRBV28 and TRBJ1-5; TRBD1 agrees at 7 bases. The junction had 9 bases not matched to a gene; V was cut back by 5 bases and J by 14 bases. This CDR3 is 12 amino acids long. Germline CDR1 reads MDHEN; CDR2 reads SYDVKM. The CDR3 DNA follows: TGTGCCAGCAGTCAACCCCGGGACAGCAAGCATTTT. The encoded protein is CASSQPRDSKHF.

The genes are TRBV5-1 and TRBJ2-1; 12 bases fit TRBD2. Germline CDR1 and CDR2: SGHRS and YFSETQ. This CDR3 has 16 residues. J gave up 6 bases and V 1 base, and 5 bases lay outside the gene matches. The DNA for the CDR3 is TGCGCCAGCAGCTTGAACTCTAGCGGGGGGGCCAATGAGCAGTTCTTC. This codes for CASSLNSSGGANEQFF.

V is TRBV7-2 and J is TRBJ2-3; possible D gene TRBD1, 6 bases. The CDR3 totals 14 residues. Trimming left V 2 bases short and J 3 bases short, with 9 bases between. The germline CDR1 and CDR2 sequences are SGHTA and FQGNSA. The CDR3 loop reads CASSLLQGTDTQYF. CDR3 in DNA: TGTGCCAGCAGCTTACTGCAGGGGACAGATACGCAGTATTTT.

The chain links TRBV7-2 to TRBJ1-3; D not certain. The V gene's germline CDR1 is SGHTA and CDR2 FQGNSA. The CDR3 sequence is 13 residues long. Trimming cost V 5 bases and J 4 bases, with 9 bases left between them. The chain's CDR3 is CASSPAGGNTIYF. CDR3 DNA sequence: TGTGCCAGCAGCCCGGCGGGGGGAAACACCATATATTTT.

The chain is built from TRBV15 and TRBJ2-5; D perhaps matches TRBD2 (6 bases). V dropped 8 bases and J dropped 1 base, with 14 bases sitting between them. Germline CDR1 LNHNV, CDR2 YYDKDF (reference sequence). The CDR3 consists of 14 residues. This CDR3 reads CATSTGVSQETQYF. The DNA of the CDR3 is TGTGCCACCTCTACGGGGGTTAGCCAAGAGACCCAGTACTTC.

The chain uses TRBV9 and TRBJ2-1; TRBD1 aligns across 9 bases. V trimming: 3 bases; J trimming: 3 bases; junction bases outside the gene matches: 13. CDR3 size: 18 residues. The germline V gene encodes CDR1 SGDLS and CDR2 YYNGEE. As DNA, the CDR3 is TGTGCCAGCAGCGCACCACAGAACCGGGACAGGGACTACAATGAGCAGTTCTTC. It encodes CASSAPQNRDRDYNEQFF.

CDR3: CASYGQGGYEQYF. DNA of the CDR3: TGTGCCAGTTACGGACAGGGAGGCTACGAGCAGTACTTC. This chain links TRBV18 with TRBJ2-7; 8 positions match TRBD1. The J segment lost 3 bases and the V segment lost 9 bases, leaving 7 bases of the junction unmatched. The V gene's germline CDR1 is KGHSH and CDR2 LQKENI. The CDR3 is 13 residues long.

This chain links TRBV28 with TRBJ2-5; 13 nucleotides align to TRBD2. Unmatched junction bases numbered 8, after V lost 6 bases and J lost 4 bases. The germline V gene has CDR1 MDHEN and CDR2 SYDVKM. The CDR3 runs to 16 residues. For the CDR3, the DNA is TGTGCCAGCAGCAACGAACTAGCGGGGGGGCGAGAGACCCAGTACTTC. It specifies CASSNELAGGRETQYF.

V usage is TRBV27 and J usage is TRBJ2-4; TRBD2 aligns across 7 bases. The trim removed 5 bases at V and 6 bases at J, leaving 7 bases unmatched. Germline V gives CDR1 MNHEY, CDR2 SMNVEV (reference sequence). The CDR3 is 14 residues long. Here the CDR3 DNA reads TGTGCCAGCAGTCGGGGGGAGTGGGGAAACATTCAGTACTTC. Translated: CASSRGEWGNIQYF.

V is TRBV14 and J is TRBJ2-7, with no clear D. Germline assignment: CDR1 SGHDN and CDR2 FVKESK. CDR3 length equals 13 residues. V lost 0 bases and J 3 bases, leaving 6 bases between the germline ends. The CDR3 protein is CASSQDEVYEQYF. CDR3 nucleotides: TGTGCCAGCAGCCAAGACGAGGTCTACGAGCAGTACTTC. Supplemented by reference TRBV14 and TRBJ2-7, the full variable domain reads EAGVTQFPSHSVIEKGQTVTLRCDPISGHDNLYWYRRVMGKEIKFLLHFVKESKQDESGMPNNRFLAERTGGTYSTLKVQPAELEDSGVYFCASSQDEVYEQYFGPGTRLTVT.

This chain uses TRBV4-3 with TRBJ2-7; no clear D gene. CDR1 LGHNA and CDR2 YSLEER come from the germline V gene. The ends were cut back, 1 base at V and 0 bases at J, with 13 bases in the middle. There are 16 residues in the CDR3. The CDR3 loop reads CASSQGPSDRSYEQYF. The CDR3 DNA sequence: TGCGCCAGCAGCCAAGGCCCGAGCGACCGCTCCTACGAGCAGTACTTC.

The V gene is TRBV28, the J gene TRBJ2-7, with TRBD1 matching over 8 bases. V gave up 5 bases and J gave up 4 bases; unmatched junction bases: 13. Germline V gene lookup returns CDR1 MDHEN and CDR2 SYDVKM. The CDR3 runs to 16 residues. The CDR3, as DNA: TGTGCCAGCAGTGCCGGGACAGGAGGGAGAAGGTACGAGCAGTACTTC. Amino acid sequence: CASSAGTGGRRYEQYF.